This T cell receptor (beta chain) was profiled in a study of identical twins. Overall study findings and caveats: Donors were not followed over many years; analysis was cross-sectional. Zero-insertion findings could be partly confounded by invariant cells (MAIT and iNKT cells).

From germline, CDR1 is SEHNR and CDR2 FQNEAQ (reference sequence). Trimming pared 2 bases from V and 6 bases from J, leaving 11 bases between. CDR3 size: 15 residues. Points on this clonotype: Its antigen is unknown.

Addition of a universal primer site occurred through template switching, and cDNA carried unique molecular identifiers. One entry per CDR3 protein, called by TCRdb with MiXCR from the 5' RACE reads. The sample has hundreds of thousands of distinct CDR3 sequences, roughly an eighth seen once. This same sample was also taken into another study, of yellow fever vaccine responses in identical twins.

Source material: CD8+ T cells sorted from blood. This clonotype was sampled from a young woman in good health. J is TRBJ1-6 and V is TRBV7-9; maybe TRBD1 (6 bases). The CDR3 nucleotides read TGTGCCAGCAGCTTACAGACAGGCGCTAATTCACCCCTCCACTTT. Translation: CASSLQTGANSPLHF.